This passage covers 22 T cell receptor beta chains from one sample sequenced in a study of blood T cell repertoires in COVID-19. Sequencing used immunoSEQ multiplex PCR; TCRdb keeps in-frame clones, though not all of them. Among some 150,000 clones, under 85% were seen once, and the ten largest hold around 8.7%. The sequenced sample was peripheral blood. The source is a man aged 50-59 years with active or convalescent COVID-19.

This clone has only one observation. The V call is TRBV6-1, the J call TRBJ2-7; weak D call: TRBD1 (5 bases). The V end was cut by 0 bases, the J end by 1 base, with 10 bases between. The CDR3 is 15 amino acids. Germline V lookup: CDR1 MNHNS, CDR2 SASEGT. CDR3 protein: CASSEAATVSYEQYF. DNA of the CDR3: TGTGCCAGCAGTGAAGCTGCGACAGTTTCCTACGAGCAGTACTTC.

As DNA, the CDR3 is TGTGCCACCATGACAGGTATGAACACTGAAGCTTTCTTT. Translating it yields CATMTGMNTEAFF. The chain uses TRBV28 and TRBJ1-1; the D gene is possibly TRBD1 (6 bases). This CDR3 spans 13 amino acids. CDR1 and CDR2 (germline): MDHEN, SYDVKM. V was trimmed by 10 bases and J by 0 bases, leaving 12 bases between them.

In DNA, the CDR3 is TGTGCCAGTAGTGCCACGGTTACGCAGTATTTT. This translates into CASSATVTQYF. The chain recombines TRBV19 with TRBJ2-3; D ambiguous. Trimming left V 5 bases short and J 8 bases short, with 8 bases between. This CDR3 is 11 amino acids long. Looked up from germline, CDR1 is LNHDA and CDR2 is SQIVND (reference sequence).

The V gene is TRBV28, the J gene TRBJ1-2; D is unclear. This CDR3 has 17 residues. Trimming left V 2 bases short and J 3 bases short, with 19 bases between. The germline V gene has CDR1 MDHEN and CDR2 SYDVKM. CDR3 nucleotide sequence: TGTGCCAGCAGTTTAACTGCCGCGGGGTGGCAATACTATGGCTACACCTTC. Its translation is CASSLTAAGWQYYGYTF.

The chain employs TRBV5-1 and TRBJ2-3; TRBD2 matches at 13 bases. The CDR3 is made up of 17 amino acids. Germline CDR1 and CDR2: SGHRS and YFSETQ. V lost 1 base and J lost 3; bases outside the gene matches: 5. The CDR3 region is CASSLSWTSGSTDTQYF. As DNA, the CDR3 is TGCGCCAGCAGCTTGTCCTGGACTAGCGGGAGTACAGATACGCAGTATTTT.

Only one count was recorded for this clone. The chain has TRBV7-9 and TRBJ2-1, with 10 bases that match TRBD2. This CDR3 contains 16 residues. Trimming removed 7 bases from V and 1 base from J; junction bases left unmatched: 7. From germline, CDR1 is SEHNR and CDR2 FQNEAQ (reference sequence). This CDR3 is CASMPSGSWSYNEQFF. In DNA form, the CDR3 reads TGTGCCAGCATGCCTAGCGGGAGTTGGTCCTACAATGAGCAGTTCTTC.

This sequence joins TRBV7-3 and TRBJ2-2; 12 nucleotides line up with TRBD2. There are 14 residues in the CDR3. Germline V gives CDR1 SGHTA, CDR2 FQGTGA. V lost 6 bases to trimming and J lost 4 bases; unmatched junction nucleotides: 0. Written as DNA, the CDR3 is TGTGCCAGCAGGACTAGCGGGAGCACCGGGGAGCTGTTTTTT. Encoded protein: CASRTSGSTGELFF.

The chain couples TRBV29-1 to TRBJ2-3, with D perhaps matching TRBD1 (5 bases). Trimming took 5 bases from V and 1 from J, leaving 10 bases between them. The germline CDR1 and CDR2 sequences are SQVTM and ANQGSEA. The CDR3 runs to 13 residues. CDR3 protein: CSVNQGGTDTQYF. The CDR3 region has the DNA TGCAGCGTTAATCAAGGGGGCACAGATACGCAGTATTTT.

This rearrangement joins TRBV30 to TRBJ2-7; D is ambiguous. This CDR3 region has 11 residues. V shed 1 base and J shed 4 bases, with 5 bases lying between them. Germline V gene sequence: CDR1 GTSNPN, CDR2 SVGIG (reference sequence). The CDR3 coding sequence is TGTGCCTGGAGTGCACGGTACGAGCAGTACTTC. Protein product: CAWSARYEQYF.

This clone was observed a few times. This chain connects TRBV3-1 (or the pseudogene TRBV3-2) to TRBJ1-1; D call uncertain. The germline V gene has CDR1 LGHDT and CDR2 YNNKEL (reference sequence). This CDR3 has 14 residues. The V gene lost 3 bases and the J gene lost 1 base, with 9 bases spanning the gap. The CDR3 sequence is CASSHLGGNTEAFF. The CDR3 DNA follows: TGTGCCAGCAGCCACCTGGGAGGGAACACTGAAGCTTTCTTT.

This clone was picked up many times. This chain joins TRBV24-1 and TRBJ2-7, with 9 bases identical to TRBD1. CDR3 length equals 14 residues. Trimming at V came to 3 bases and at J to 6 bases, leaving 5 bases not matched to a gene. Germline assignment: CDR1 KGHDR and CDR2 SFDVKD. CDR3: CATSDEQGAGEQYF. The CDR3 DNA reads as TGTGCCACCAGTGATGAACAGGGGGCCGGCGAGCAGTACTTC.

The V call is TRBV5-1, the J call TRBJ2-1; 8 positions match TRBD1. CDR1 and CDR2 from the germline V gene are SGHRS and YFSETQ. The junction had 8 bases not matched to a gene; V was cut back by 4 bases and J by 2 bases. The CDR3 runs 16 residues. The chain's CDR3 is CASSRGQVPTYNEQFF. In DNA, the CDR3 is TGCGCCAGCAGCCGGGGACAGGTCCCGACCTACAATGAGCAGTTCTTC.

The gene calls are TRBV9 and TRBJ1-2; perhaps TRBD1 as D (5 bases). CDR1 SGDLS and CDR2 YYNGEE come from the germline V gene. Trimming removed 0 bases from V and 4 bases from J, with 7 bases in between. CDR3 length: 13 residues. CDR3 loop: CASSVGQSYGYTF. The CDR3 nucleotides read TGTGCCAGCAGCGTAGGACAGTCCTATGGCTACACCTTC.

The chain recombines TRBV6-1 with TRBJ2-7, with D perhaps matching TRBD1 (5 bases). The V end was cut by 2 bases, the J end by 0 bases, with 20 bases between. CDR3 length: 18 amino acids. Germline V gene lookup returns CDR1 MNHNS and CDR2 SASEGT. This CDR3 reads CASSEPGRVTPSSYEQYF. DNA for the CDR3: TGTGCCAGCAGTGAACCGGGCAGGGTGACTCCTAGCTCCTACGAGCAGTACTTC.

V usage is TRBV27 and J usage is TRBJ2-7; TRBD1 matches 10 bases. The V segment lost 5 bases and the J segment 4 bases; nucleotides outside the gene matches: 8. The CDR3 is 15 residues long. Germline CDR1 is MNHEY and CDR2 is SMNVEV (reference sequence). CDR3 protein: CASSQGTGEWYEQYF. In DNA form, the CDR3 reads TGTGCCAGCAGTCAGGGGACAGGGGAGTGGTACGAGCAGTACTTC.

This clone was recorded once. The rearrangement links TRBV6-5 to TRBJ1-5; no definite D call. V was cut by 6 bases and J by 2 bases, with 11 bases left in between. Per the germline V gene, CDR1 is MNHEY and CDR2 is SVGAGI. The length of the CDR3 is 14 residues. The CDR3 DNA reads TGTGCCAGCAGCCTGATCGGGGGCAATCAGCCCCAGCATTTT. It specifies CASSLIGGNQPQHF.

This chain joins TRBV28 and TRBJ2-7; maybe TRBD1 (6 bases). V was clipped by 2 bases and J by 0 bases, with 8 bases between them. The CDR3 spans 14 residues. CDR1 is MDHEN, CDR2 SYDVKM, per germline. DNA of the CDR3: TGTGCCAGCAGTTTACGGGACACCTCCTACGAGCAGTACTTC. Its translation is CASSLRDTSYEQYF.

The chain combines TRBV30 with TRBJ2-2; 7 positions match TRBD1. V trimming: 2 bases; J trimming: 4 bases; junction bases outside the gene matches: 7. Germline values: CDR1 GTSNPN, CDR2 SVGIG (reference sequence). The CDR3 runs 15 residues. The CDR3 nucleotides are TGTGCCTGGAGTACAGACAGGGTGGGCACCGGGGAGCTGTTTTTT. It codes for CAWSTDRVGTGELFF.

The genes are TRBV6-5 and TRBJ2-1, with 11 bases that match TRBD1. The CDR3 loop spans 16 amino acids. V was pared by 0 bases and J by 8 bases, with 6 bases of the junction left unmatched. Germline V gives CDR1 MNHEY, CDR2 SVGAGI. DNA of the CDR3: TGTGCCAGCAGTTACTCGATTGGGACAGGGGGTCATGAGCAGTTCTTC. It translates to CASSYSIGTGGHEQFF.

The chain carries TRBV5-1 and TRBJ2-7, with TRBD1 matching 10 bases. V lost 4 bases to trimming and J lost 4 bases; unmatched junction nucleotides: 5. The CDR3 spans 14 residues. The germline V gene encodes CDR1 SGHRS and CDR2 YFSETQ. The CDR3 nucleotides are TGCGCCAGCAGCCCCGGGACAGGGGTATACGAGCAGTACTTC. It translates to CASSPGTGVYEQYF.

The chain has TRBV27 and TRBJ1-1; D remains unclear. V was pared by 3 bases and J by 1 base, with 9 bases between. Per the germline V gene, CDR1 is MNHEY and CDR2 is SMNVEV (reference sequence). CDR3 length: 14 residues. The CDR3 sequence: CASSLMGGNTEAFF. The CDR3 DNA sequence: TGTGCCAGCAGTTTGATGGGAGGGAACACTGAAGCTTTCTTT.

This clone has only one observation. CDR3 coding DNA: TGTGCCAGTAGTATAATGACTAGCGGGAGAGCCGGGGAGCTGTTTTTT. Translation gives CASSIMTSGRAGELFF. The chain has TRBV19 and TRBJ2-2; 12 bases fit TRBD2. The CDR3 loop spans 16 amino acids. J lost 6 bases, V lost 2 bases, and 4 bases had no gene match. In germline, CDR1 is LNHDA, CDR2 SQIVND (reference sequence).